This TCR beta chain derives from a study of blood T cell repertoires in COVID-19. Background on the study: Samples representing acute and convalescent COVID-19 were sourced from the United States, Italy and Spain. From T cells, B-cell-depleted T cells, or PBMCs came the material, which was cDNA or gDNA.

Method: immunoSEQ multiplex PCR; TCRdb's copy keeps in-frame clones and lacks some. The repertoire holds fewer than 250,000 clones, with about 90% as singletons. Enrolment of Seattle patients took place during active infection, and they were followed longitudinally. The germline gives CDR1 SGHAT, CDR2 FQDESV (reference sequence). This CDR3 comprises 15 residues. V was pared by 1 base and J by 0 bases, with 1 base of the junction left unmatched. This rearrangement joins TRBV11-1 to TRBJ2-3; TRBD2 matches at 7 bases. This sequence was found in a man in his thirties or forties with COVID-19, enrolled during active disease. The specimen sequenced was peripheral blood. CDR3 bases: TGTGCCAGCAGCTTAGGGGGACTAAGCACAGATACGCAGTATTTT. This codes for CASSLGGLSTDTQYF.